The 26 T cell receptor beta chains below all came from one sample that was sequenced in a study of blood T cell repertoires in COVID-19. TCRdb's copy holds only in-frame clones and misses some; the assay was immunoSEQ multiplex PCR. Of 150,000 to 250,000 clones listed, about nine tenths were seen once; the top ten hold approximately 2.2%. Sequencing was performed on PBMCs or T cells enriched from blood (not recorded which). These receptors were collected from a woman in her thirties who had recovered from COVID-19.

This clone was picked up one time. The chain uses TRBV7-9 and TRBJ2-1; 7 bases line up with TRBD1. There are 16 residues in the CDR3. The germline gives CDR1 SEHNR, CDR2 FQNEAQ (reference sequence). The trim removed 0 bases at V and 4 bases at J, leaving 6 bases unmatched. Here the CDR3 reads CASSLAGTALYNEQFF. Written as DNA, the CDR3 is TGTGCCAGCAGCTTAGCGGGGACAGCCTTGTACAATGAGCAGTTCTTC.

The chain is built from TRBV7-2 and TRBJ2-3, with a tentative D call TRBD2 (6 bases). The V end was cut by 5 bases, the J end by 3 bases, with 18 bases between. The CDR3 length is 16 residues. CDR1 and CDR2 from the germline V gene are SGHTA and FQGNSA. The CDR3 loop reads CASSRRQPAGTDTQYF. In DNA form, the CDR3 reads TGTGCCAGCAGCCGTCGCCAGCCCGCGGGAACAGATACGCAGTATTTT.

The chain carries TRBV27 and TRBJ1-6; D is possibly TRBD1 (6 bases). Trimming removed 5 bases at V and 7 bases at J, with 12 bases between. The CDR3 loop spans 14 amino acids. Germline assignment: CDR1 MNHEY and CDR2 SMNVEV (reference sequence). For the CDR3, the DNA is TGTGCCAGCAGTCGTCACAGGGACAATTCACCCCTCCACTTT. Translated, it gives CASSRHRDNSPLHF.

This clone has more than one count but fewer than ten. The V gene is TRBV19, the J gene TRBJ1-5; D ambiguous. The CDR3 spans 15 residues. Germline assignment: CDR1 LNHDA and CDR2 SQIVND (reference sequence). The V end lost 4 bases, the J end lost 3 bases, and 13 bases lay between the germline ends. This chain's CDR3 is CASSTHGGFNQPQHF. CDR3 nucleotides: TGTGCCAGTAGTACCCATGGAGGGTTCAATCAGCCCCAGCATTTT.

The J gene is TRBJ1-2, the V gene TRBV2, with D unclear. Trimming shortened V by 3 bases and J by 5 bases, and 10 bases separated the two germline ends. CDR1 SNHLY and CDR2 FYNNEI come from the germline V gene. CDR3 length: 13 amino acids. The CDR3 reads CASSEAVEYGYTF. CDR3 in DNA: TGTGCCAGCAGTGAGGCAGTTGAATATGGCTACACCTTC.

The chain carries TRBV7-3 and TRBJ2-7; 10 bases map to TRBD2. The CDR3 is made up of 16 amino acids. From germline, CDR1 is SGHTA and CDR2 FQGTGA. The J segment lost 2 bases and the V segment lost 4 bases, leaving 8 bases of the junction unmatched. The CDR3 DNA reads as TGTGCCAGCAGCTCGGGACCTAGCGGGGGAACCTACGAGCAGTACTTC. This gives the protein CASSSGPSGGTYEQYF.

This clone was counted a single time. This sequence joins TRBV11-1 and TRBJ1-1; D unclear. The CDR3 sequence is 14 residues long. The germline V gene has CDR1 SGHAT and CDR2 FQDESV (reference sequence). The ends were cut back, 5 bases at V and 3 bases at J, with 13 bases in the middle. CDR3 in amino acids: CASSPPRMDTEAFF. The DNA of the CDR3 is TGTGCCAGCAGCCCCCCCAGAATGGACACTGAAGCTTTCTTT.

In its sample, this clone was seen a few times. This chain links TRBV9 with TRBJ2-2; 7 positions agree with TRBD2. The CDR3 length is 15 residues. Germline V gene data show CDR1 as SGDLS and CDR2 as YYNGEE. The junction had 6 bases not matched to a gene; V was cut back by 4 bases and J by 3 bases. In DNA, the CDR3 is TGTGCCAGCAGCCTAAGCGGGATGGACACCGGGGAGCTGTTTTTT. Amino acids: CASSLSGMDTGELFF.

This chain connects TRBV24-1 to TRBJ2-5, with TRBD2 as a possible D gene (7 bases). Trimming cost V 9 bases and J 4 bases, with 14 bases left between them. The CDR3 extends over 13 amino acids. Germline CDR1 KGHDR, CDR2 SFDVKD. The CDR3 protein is CATGGGSGETQYF. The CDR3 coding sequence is TGTGCCACCGGGGGCGGGAGTGGAGAGACCCAGTACTTC.

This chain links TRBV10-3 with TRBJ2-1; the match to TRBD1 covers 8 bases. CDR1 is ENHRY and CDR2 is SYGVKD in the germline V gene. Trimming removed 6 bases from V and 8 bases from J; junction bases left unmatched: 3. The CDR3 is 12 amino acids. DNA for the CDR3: TGTGCCATCAGACAGGGGGATGATGAGCAGTTCTTC. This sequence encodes CAIRQGDDEQFF.

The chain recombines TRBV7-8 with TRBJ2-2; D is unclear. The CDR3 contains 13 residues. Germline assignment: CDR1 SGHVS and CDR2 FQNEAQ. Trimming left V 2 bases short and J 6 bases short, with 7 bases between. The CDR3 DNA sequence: TGTGCCAGCAGCTTATCCCTCCCCGGGGAGCTGTTTTTT. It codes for CASSLSLPGELFF.

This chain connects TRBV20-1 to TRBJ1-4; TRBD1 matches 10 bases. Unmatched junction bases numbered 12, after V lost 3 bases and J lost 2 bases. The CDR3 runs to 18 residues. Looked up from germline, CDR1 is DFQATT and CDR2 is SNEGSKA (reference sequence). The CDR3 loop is CSASLRTGGFVTNEKLFF. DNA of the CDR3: TGCAGTGCTAGTTTACGGACAGGGGGGTTCGTCACTAATGAAAAACTGTTTTTT.

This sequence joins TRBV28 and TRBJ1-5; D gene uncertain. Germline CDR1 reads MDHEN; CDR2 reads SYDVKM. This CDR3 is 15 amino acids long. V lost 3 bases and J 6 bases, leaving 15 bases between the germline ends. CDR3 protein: CASSFFRERGQPQHF. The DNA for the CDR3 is TGTGCCAGCAGTTTTTTTAGGGAACGGGGTCAGCCCCAGCATTTT.

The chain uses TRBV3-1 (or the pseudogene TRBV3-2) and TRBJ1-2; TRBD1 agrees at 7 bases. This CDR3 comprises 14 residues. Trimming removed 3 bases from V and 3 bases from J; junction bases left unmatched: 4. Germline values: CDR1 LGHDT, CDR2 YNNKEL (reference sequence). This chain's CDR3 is CASSHLGQDYGYTF. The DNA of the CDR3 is TGTGCCAGCAGCCACCTAGGACAGGACTATGGCTACACCTTC.

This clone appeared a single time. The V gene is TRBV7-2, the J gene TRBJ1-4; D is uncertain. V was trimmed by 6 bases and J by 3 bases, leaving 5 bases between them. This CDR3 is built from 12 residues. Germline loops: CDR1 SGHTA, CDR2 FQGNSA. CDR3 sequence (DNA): TGTGCCAGCAGTTCTCCTAATGAAAAACTGTTTTTT. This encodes CASSSPNEKLFF.

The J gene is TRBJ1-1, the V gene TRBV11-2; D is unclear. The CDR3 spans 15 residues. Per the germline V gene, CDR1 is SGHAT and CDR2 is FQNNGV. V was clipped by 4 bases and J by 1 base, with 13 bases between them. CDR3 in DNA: TGTGCCAGCAGCTCACCAATGCGGGGGAACACTGAAGCTTTCTTT. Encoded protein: CASSSPMRGNTEAFF.

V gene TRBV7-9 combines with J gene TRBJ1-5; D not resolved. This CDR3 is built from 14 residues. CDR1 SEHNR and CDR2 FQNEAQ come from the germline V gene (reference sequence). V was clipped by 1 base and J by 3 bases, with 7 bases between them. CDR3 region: CASSLGQNNQPQHF. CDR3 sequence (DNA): TGTGCCAGCAGCTTAGGGCAGAACAATCAGCCCCAGCATTTT.

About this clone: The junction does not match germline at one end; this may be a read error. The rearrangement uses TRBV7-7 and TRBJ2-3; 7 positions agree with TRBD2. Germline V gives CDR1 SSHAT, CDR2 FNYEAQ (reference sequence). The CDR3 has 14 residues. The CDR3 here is CASSPRTRGNTQYF. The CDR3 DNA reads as TGTGCTAGCAGCCCGCGGACTAGGGGAAATACGCAGTATTTT.

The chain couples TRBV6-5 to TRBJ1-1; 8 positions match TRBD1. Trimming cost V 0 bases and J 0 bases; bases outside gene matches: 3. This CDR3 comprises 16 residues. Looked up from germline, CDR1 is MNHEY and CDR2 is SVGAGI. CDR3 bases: TGTGCCAGCAGTTACTCACGGGACAGGTTGAACACTGAAGCTTTCTTT. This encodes CASSYSRDRLNTEAFF.

Written as DNA, the CDR3 is TGTGCCAGCAGCAAAAGCGGGAGTCCCCACGAGCAGTACTTC. Its translation is CASSKSGSPHEQYF. The rearrangement joins TRBV7-9 to TRBJ2-7, with 8 bases identical to TRBD2. With V trimmed by 5 bases and J by 5 bases, 8 bases remained unmatched. The CDR3 has 14 amino acids. Per germline, CDR1 SEHNR and CDR2 FQNEAQ (reference sequence).

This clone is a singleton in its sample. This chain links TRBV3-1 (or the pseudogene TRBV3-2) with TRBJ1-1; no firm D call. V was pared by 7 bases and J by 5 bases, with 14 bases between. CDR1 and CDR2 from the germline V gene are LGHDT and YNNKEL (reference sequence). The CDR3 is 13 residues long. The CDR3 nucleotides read TGTGCCAGCAACAACCTTCAGGCAACTGAAGCTTTCTTT. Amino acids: CASNNLQATEAFF.

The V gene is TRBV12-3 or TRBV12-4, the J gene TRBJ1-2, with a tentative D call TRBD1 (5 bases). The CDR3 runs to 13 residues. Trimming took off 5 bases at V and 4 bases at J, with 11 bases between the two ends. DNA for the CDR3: TGTGCCAGCAGTGCACAGGCGAGCTATGGCTACACCTTC. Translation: CASSAQASYGYTF.

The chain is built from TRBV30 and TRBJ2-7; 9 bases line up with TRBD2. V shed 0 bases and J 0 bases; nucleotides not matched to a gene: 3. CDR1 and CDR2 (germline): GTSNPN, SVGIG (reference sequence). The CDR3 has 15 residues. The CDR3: CAWSVLAGLSYEQYF. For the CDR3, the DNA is TGTGCCTGGAGTGTACTAGCGGGCCTCTCCTACGAGCAGTACTTC.

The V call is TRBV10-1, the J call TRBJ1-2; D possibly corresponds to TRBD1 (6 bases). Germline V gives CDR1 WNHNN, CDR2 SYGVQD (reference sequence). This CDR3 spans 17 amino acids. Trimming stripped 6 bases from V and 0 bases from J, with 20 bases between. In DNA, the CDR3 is TGCGCCAGCAGGAGCCGGGACACCGAGACGACTAACTATGGCTACACCTTC. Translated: CASRSRDTETTNYGYTF.

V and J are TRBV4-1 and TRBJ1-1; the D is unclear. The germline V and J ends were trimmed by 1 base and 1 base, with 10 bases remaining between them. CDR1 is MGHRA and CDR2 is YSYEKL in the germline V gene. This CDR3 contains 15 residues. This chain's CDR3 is CASSQVRGKNTEAFF. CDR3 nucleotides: TGCGCCAGCAGCCAAGTACGAGGGAAGAACACTGAAGCTTTCTTT.

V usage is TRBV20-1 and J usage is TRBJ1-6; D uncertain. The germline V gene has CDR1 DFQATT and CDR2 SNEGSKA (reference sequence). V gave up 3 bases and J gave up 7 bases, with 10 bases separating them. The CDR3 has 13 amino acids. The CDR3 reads CSASLLLNSPLHF. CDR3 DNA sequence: TGCAGTGCTAGTCTCCTATTAAATTCACCCCTCCACTTT.